The 6 T cell receptor beta chains below were found in one sample sequenced in a study of cytomegalovirus exposure and HLA in healthy donors. The PCR employed 60 Vbeta primers together with 13 Jbeta primers. Sequencing was performed with immunoSEQ multiplex PCR; in TCRdb, only in-frame clones are kept and a portion is missing. The sample shows fewer than 300,000 clones, 70% to 90% of them seen only once. The specimen was PBMCs. All receptors derive from a middle-aged man in good health and CMV-seropositive.

In its sample, this clone was seen once. The V and J genes are TRBV29-1 and TRBJ1-2, with a possible D match to TRBD1 (6 bases). There are 16 residues in the CDR3. Germline V gene sequence: CDR1 SQVTM, CDR2 ANQGSEA. Trimming cost V 3 bases and J 5 bases, with 22 bases left between them. The CDR3 spells CSVEVWGHQSGYGYTF. The CDR3 DNA reads as TGCAGCGTTGAGGTGTGGGGACACCAATCTGGGTATGGCTACACCTTC.

The gene calls are TRBV30 and TRBJ2-1, with 8 nucleotides matching TRBD1. The CDR3 runs to 16 residues. The germline V gene has CDR1 GTSNPN and CDR2 SVGIG (reference sequence). The trim removed 0 bases at V and 9 bases at J, leaving 13 bases unmatched. The CDR3 nucleotides are TGTGCCTGGAGTGTATGTTTTGGGGACAGGTGGGGTGAGCAGTTCTTC. Encoded protein: CAWSVCFGDRWGEQFF.

The chain employs TRBV5-1 and TRBJ2-7; 15 positions agree with TRBD2. The CDR3 runs to 16 residues. Germline CDR1 SGHRS, CDR2 YFSETQ. The trim removed 4 bases at V and 2 bases at J, leaving 4 bases unmatched. The CDR3 spells CASSPWTSGRAYEQYF. CDR3 DNA: TGCGCCAGCAGCCCCTGGACTAGCGGGAGGGCCTACGAGCAGTACTTC.

V and J are TRBV5-1 and TRBJ1-1; 7 bases fit TRBD1. Per germline, CDR1 SGHRS and CDR2 YFSETQ. This CDR3 has 15 amino acids. V shed 9 bases and J 1 base; nucleotides not matched to a gene: 12. This chain's CDR3 is CANRLTGLGNTEAFF. The CDR3 bases are TGCGCCAACAGACTGACAGGGTTGGGGAACACTGAAGCTTTCTTT.

The gene calls are TRBV2 and TRBJ1-5; TRBD1 agrees at 7 bases. The CDR3 has 16 residues. Germline V lookup: CDR1 SNHLY, CDR2 FYNNEI. Trimming removed 6 bases from V and 7 bases from J; junction bases left unmatched: 15. CDR3 nucleotide sequence: TGTGCCAGCAGCTCAGAGGGGGCAGCAAAAAGCCAGCCCCAGCATTTT. Translated: CASSSEGAAKSQPQHF.

The V and J genes are TRBV10-3 and TRBJ2-5; 8 bases agree with TRBD1. CDR3 length: 13 amino acids. The V gene's germline CDR1 is ENHRY and CDR2 SYGVKD. The V segment lost 10 bases and the J segment 5 bases; nucleotides outside the gene matches: 9. For the CDR3, the DNA is TGTGCCACAGAGGACAGGGCCGGCGAGACCCAGTACTTC. Residues: CATEDRAGETQYF.